Only a few counts were recorded for the clone carrying this T cell receptor beta chain. As yet, its antigen is unknown. The data were taken from a study of T cells after yellow fever vaccination. Study in general: Low-cell-number fractions underwent preparation using SMART-Seq v4 Ultra Low Input. Overall study findings and caveats: Reappearing after the booster were most of the clones from primary vaccination (roughly 95% CD4, 70% to 90% CD8).

TCR cDNA, made by 5'RACE template switching, carried an added universal primer site and UMIs. TCRdb analysed the 5' RACE reads with MiXCR anew, one entry per CDR3 protein. The repertoire has over 110,000 distinct CDR3 sequences, approximately 7.7% of them found once; the top ten carry roughly 0.77%. The CDR3 is 14 amino acids. Deletions cut 6 bases from V and 8 bases from J, with 16 bases between. Per germline, CDR1 LNHDA and CDR2 SQIVND (reference sequence). This receptor was identified in a man aged 25 to 40 who received the YFV17D yellow fever vaccine. The sample consisted of CD4+ T cells sorted from PBMCs, taken 5 days after the yellow fever booster vaccination. The chain combines TRBV19 with TRBJ1-4, with a weak D call TRBD1 (6 bases). CDR3 protein: CASSEALGGEKLFF. The CDR3 coding sequence is TGTGCCAGTAGCGAGGCTCTTGGGGGCGAAAAACTGTTTTTT.